The T cell receptor (beta chain) under discussion was sequenced for a study of blood T cell repertoires in COVID-19. Study information: The samples span acute and convalescent COVID-19 from the United States, Italy and Spain. Sample material is recorded as cDNA or gDNA derived from T cells, B-cell-depleted T cells, or PBMCs.

Per the authors' pipeline: Reference gene primer amplification gave estimated nucleated cell counts. The table came from immunoSEQ multiplex PCR; TCRdb's copy has only in-frame clones and leaves some out. The V and J calls and clone size come from that table; D and trimming were worked out from the DNA. Counted here are roughly 200,000 clones, over 75% occurring once; the ten biggest clones make up around 2.8%. CDR3 length equals 17 residues. Per germline, CDR1 MNHEY and CDR2 SMNVEV (reference sequence). V trimming: 2 bases; J trimming: 1 base; junction bases outside the gene matches: 9. The TCR was taken from an elderly woman with active or convalescent COVID-19. The rearrangement uses TRBV27 and TRBJ2-7; 9 bases agree with TRBD1. The sequencing sample was made of peripheral blood. In nucleotides, the CDR3 is TGTGCCAGCAGTTTAAGGTTTCGGACAGGGGCGTCCTACGAGCAGTACTTC. It yields the protein CASSLRFRTGASYEQYF.